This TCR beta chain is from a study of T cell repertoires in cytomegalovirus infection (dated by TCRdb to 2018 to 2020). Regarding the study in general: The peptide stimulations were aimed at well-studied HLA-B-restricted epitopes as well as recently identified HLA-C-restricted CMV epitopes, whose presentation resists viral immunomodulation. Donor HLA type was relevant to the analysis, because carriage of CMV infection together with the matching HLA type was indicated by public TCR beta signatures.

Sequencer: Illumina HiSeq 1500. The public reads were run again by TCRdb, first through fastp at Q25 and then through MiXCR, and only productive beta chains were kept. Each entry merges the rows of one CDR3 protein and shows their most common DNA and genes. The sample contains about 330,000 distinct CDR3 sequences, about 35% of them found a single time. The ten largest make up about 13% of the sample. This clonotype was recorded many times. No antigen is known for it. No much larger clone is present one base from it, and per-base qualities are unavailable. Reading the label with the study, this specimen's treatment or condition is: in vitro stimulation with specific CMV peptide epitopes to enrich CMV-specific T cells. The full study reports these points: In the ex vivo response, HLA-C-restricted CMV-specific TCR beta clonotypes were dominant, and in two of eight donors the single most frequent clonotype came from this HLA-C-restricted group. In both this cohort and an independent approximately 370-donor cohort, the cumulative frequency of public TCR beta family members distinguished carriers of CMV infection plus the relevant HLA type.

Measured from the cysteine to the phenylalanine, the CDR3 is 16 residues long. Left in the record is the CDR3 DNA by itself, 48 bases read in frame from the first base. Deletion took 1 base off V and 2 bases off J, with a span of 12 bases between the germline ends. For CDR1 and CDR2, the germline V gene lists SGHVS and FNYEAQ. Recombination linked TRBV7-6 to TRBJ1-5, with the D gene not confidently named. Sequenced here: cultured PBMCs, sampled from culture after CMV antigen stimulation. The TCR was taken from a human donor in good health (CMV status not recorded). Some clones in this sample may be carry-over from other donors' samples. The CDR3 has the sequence CASSLEGGSRNQPQHF. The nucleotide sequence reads TGTGCCAGCAGCTTAGAGGGAGGGTCGCGCAATCAGCCCCAGCATTTT.